This T cell receptor beta chain stems from a study of long-term antiretroviral therapy in people with HIV. The libraries were made with immunoSEQ v3.0 at survey level. TCRdb's copy holds only in-frame clones and misses some; the assay was immunoSEQ multiplex PCR. The sample gives about 25,000 clones, 65% to 80% of which show up once; 10% is in the top ten. CDR3 length: 15 residues. Germline trimming cut 5 bases from V and 6 bases from J; bases unmatched to any gene: 7. Germline CDR1 is KGHSH and CDR2 is LQKENI. The sample was unsorted PBMCs, taken 1.2 years after starting antiretroviral therapy. The TCR was taken from a woman aged 40-49 years with HIV. The chain couples TRBV18 to TRBJ2-1, with 10 bases aligning to TRBD2. Here the CDR3 DNA reads TGTGCCAGCTCATCCCCCGGGACTAGCGCCAATGAGCAGTTCTTC. It specifies CASSSPGTSANEQFF. The full variable domain, completed using reference TRBV18 and TRBJ2-1, is NAGVMQNPRHLVRRRGQEARLRCSPMKGHSHVYWYRQLPEEGLKFMVYLQKENIIDESGMPKERFSAEFPKEGPSILRIQQVVRGDSAAYFCASSSPGTSANEQFFGPGTRLTVL.